This TCR beta chain was found in a study of response to subunit inactivated influenza vaccine. Study-level points and caveats: The authors suggested that few new T cells are recruited per seasonal influenza vaccination.

In this sample, this clonotype turned up many times. Its antigen remains unidentified. Trimming took off 4 bases at V and 7 bases at J, with 20 bases between the two ends. From germline, CDR1 is SNHLY and CDR2 FYNNEI. The CDR3 spans 15 residues. TCRdb re-called the RT-PCR reads with MiXCR, one entry per CDR3 protein. The sample yields 300,000 to 350,000 distinct CDR3 sequences, 22% seen once. The rearrangement links TRBV2 to TRBJ2-7, with D perhaps matching TRBD1 (5 bases). The sequencing here drew on PBMCs from blood, taken approximately 20 months after vaccination. The sequence came from a man in his fifties or sixties who received an inactivated influenza vaccine. The CDR3 region is CASSGRQSALGEQYF. CDR3 sequence (DNA): TGTGCCAGCAGTGGGAGACAGAGCGCCTTGGGGGAGCAGTACTTC.